This TCR beta chain stems from a study of T cells in Graves' hyperthyroidism and ophthalmopathy. Using RNA transcripts as the source, TCR beta CDR3 regions were amplified. HTBI primers drove first-round RT-PCR of the TCR CDR3. One entry per CDR3 protein, called by TCRdb with MiXCR from the multiplex PCR reads. The sample has around 520,000 distinct CDR3 sequences; approximately 25% are singletons. This clonotype was seen ten or more times. This CDR3 has 15 amino acids. Germline CDR1 and CDR2: SGHNT and YYREEE (reference sequence). After removal of 1 base from V and 0 bases from J, the junction contained 3 bases not matched to a gene.

Sequencing input: blood. The clonotype originates from a woman aged 30 to 39 with Graves' ophthalmopathy. The chain employs TRBV5-4 and TRBJ2-5; 7 bases are shared with TRBD1. CDR3 sequence reads: CASSLTGTDQETQYF. The CDR3 bases are TGTGCCAGCAGCTTGACCGGGACAGACCAAGAGACCCAGTACTTC.